The present TCR beta chain was sequenced within a study of T-cell reconstitution after alpha-beta-depleted transplantation in children. Losses at the gene ends were 4 bases for V and 5 bases for J; bases not matched to a gene: 7. Germline values: CDR1 SQVTM, CDR2 ANQGSEA. The CDR3 is 15 residues long. During its preparation, the TCRbeta library received unique molecular identifiers. MiXCR, applied by TCRdb to the PCR reads, yields one record per CDR3 protein. The sample has 280,000 or so distinct CDR3 sequences, approximately 10% seen once. In this sample, this clonotype turned up many times. The V call is TRBV29-1, the J call TRBJ2-2; TRBD1 matches 10 bases. This receptor was taken from a male patient between 2 and 15 years old who had a stem cell transplant for chronic granulomatous disease, so the T cells may come from the graft donor. This specimen was peripheral blood, taken 180 days after TCRalphabeta/CD19-depleted stem cell transplant. DNA for the CDR3: TGCAGCGTTGCAGAGACAGGGGGCATTACCGGGGAGCTGTTTTTT. It encodes CSVAETGGITGELFF.